The 4 T cell receptor beta chains below were found in one sample sequenced in a study of blood T cell repertoires in COVID-19. Sequencing used immunoSEQ multiplex PCR; TCRdb keeps in-frame clones, though not all of them. The profile shows fewer than 150,000 clones, almost 85% of them singletons. Sequencing was performed on peripheral blood. These receptors all come from a human donor in a cohort sampled during active COVID-19.

The chain is built from TRBV10-3 and TRBJ2-5; the match to TRBD1 covers 7 bases. The CDR3 is made up of 15 amino acids. The germline V gene has CDR1 ENHRY and CDR2 SYGVKD. Germline trimming cut 8 bases from V and 2 bases from J; bases unmatched to any gene: 11. The DNA of the CDR3 is TGTGCCATCGGGGTGGGACAGCCGAAACAAGAGACCCAGTACTTC. It translates to CAIGVGQPKQETQYF.

The V gene is TRBV7-6, the J gene TRBJ2-5; a weak D match, TRBD1 (7 bases). The germline CDR1 and CDR2 sequences are SGHVS and FNYEAQ. V lost 6 bases to trimming and J lost 4 bases, with 12 bases between them. The CDR3 consists of 13 residues. CDR3 protein: CASSPGGPETQYF. In nucleotides, the CDR3 is TGTGCCAGCAGTCCAGGGGGGCCAGAGACCCAGTACTTC.

This clone was seen only once. The chain couples TRBV6-1 to TRBJ1-4; 12 nucleotides match TRBD1. This CDR3 comprises 18 residues. Germline V lookup: CDR1 MNHNS, CDR2 SASEGT. V dropped 0 bases and J dropped 8; count of bases not matched to a gene: 10. CDR3 region: CASSEADGGQGAKEKLFF. The CDR3 DNA follows: TGTGCCAGCAGTGAAGCAGACGGGGGACAGGGGGCGAAGGAAAAACTGTTTTTT.

This chain joins TRBV6-5 and TRBJ1-2; no firm D call. Trimming pared 6 bases from V and 2 bases from J, leaving 10 bases between. Germline lookup yields CDR1 MNHEY and CDR2 SVGAGI. The CDR3 loop spans 13 amino acids. The CDR3 reads CASRTGINYGYTF. The CDR3 DNA reads as TGTGCCAGCAGGACGGGGATCAACTATGGCTACACCTTC.